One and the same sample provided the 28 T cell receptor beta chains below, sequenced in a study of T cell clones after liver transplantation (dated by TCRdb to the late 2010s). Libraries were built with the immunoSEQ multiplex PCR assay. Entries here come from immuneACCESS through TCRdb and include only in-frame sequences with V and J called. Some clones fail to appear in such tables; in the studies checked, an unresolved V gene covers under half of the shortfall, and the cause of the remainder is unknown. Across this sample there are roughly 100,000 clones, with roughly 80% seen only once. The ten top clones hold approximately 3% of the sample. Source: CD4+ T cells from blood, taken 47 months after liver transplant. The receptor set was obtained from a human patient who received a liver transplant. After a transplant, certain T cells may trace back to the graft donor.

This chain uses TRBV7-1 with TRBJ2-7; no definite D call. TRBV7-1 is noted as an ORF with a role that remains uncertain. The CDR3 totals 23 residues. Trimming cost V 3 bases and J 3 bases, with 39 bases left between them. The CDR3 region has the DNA TGTGCCAGCAGCTCCGAAAACCAACGCTTTGACATCCGCACTGGGTCGTTGTTCTACGAGCAGTACTTC. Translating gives CASSSENQRFDIRTGSLFYEQYF.

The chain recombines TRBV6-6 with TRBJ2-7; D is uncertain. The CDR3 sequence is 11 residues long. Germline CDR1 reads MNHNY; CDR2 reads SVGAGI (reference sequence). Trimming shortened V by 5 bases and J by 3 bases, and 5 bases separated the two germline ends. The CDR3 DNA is TGTGCCAGCAGTATGGGCTACGAGCAGTACTTC. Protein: CASSMGYEQYF.

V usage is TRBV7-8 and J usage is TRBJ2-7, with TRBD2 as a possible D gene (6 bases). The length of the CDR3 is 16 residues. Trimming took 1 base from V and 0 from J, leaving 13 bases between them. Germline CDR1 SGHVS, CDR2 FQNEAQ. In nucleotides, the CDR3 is TGTGCCAGCAGCTTAGGAGGAGCGGGCCTCTCCTACGAGCAGTACTTC. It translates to CASSLGGAGLSYEQYF. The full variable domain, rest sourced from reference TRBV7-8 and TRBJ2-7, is GAGVSQSPRYKVAKRGQDVALRCDPISGHVSLFWYQQALGQGPEFLTYFQNEAQLDKSGLPSDRFFAERPEGSVSTLKIQRTQQEDSAVYLCASSLGGAGLSYEQYFGPGTRLTVT.

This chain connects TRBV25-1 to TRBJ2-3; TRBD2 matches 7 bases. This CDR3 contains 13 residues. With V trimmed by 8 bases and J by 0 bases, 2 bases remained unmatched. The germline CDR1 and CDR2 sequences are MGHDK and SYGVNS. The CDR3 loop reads CASWRESTDTQYF. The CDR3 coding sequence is TGTGCCAGCTGGCGGGAGAGCACAGATACGCAGTATTTT. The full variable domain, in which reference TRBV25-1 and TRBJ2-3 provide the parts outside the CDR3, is EADIYQTPRYLVIGTGKKITLECSQTMGHDKMYWYQQDPGMELHLIHYSYGVNSTEKGDLSSESTVSRIRTEHFPLTLESARPSHTSQYLCASWRESTDTQYFGPGTRLTVL.

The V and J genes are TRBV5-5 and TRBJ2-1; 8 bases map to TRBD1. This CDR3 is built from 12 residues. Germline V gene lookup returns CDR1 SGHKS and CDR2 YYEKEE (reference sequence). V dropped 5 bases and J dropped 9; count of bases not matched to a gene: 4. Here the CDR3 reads CASRRTGFEQFF. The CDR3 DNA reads TGTGCCAGCAGACGGACAGGGTTTGAGCAGTTCTTC.

This chain's CDR3 is CASSPGIQETQYF. CDR3 DNA sequence: TGTGCCAGCTCCCCGGGCATCCAAGAGACCCAGTACTTC. The chain carries TRBV18 and TRBJ2-5; D is undetermined. Germline lookup yields CDR1 KGHSH and CDR2 LQKENI. V dropped 6 bases and J dropped 1 base, with 9 bases sitting between them. The CDR3 runs 13 residues.

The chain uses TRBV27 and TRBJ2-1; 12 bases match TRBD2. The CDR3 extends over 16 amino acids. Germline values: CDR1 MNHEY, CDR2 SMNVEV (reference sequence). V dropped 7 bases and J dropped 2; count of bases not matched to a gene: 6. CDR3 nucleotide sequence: TGTGCCAGCACCCGACTAGCGGGGGTGGCCTACAATGAGCAGTTCTTC. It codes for CASTRLAGVAYNEQFF.

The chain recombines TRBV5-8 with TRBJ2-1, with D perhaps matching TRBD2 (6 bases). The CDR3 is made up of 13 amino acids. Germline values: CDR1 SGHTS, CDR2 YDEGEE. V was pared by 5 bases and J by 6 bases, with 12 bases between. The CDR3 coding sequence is TGTGCCAGCAGAAGGGACTTGCTCAATGAGCAGTTCTTC. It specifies CASRRDLLNEQFF.

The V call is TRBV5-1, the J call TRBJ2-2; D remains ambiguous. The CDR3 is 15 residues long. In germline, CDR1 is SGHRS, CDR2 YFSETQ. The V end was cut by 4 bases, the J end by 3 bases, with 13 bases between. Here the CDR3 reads CASSDDPSYTGELFF. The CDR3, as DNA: TGCGCCAGCAGCGACGACCCCTCCTACACCGGGGAGCTGTTTTTT.

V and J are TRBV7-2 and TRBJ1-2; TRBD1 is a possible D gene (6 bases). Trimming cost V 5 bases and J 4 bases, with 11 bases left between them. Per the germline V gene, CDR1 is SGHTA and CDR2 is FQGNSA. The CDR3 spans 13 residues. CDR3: CASSLDRSYGYTF. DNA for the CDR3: TGTGCCAGCAGCCTCGACAGGTCCTATGGCTACACCTTC.

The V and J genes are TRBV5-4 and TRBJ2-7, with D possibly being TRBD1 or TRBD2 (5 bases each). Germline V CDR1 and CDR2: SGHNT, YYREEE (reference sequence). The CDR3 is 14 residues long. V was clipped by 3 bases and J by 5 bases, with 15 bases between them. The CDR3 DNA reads TGTGCCAGCAGCTCGGAGGCAGGGAAGGACGAGCAGTACTTC. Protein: CASSSEAGKDEQYF.

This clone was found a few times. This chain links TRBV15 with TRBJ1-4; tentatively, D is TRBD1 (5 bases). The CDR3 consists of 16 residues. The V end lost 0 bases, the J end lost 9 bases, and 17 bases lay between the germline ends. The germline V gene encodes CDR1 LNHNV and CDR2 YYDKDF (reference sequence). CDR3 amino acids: CATSRDRGTRGQKLFF. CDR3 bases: TGTGCCACCAGCAGAGATAGGGGAACCCGGGGACAAAAACTGTTTTTT.

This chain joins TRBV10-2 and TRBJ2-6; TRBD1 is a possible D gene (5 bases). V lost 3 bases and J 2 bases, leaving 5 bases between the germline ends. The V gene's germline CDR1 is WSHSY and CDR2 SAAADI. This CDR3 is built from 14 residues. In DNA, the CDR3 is TGCGCCAGCAGTGACAGGGCTGGGGCCAACGTCCTGACTTTC. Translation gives CASSDRAGANVLTF.

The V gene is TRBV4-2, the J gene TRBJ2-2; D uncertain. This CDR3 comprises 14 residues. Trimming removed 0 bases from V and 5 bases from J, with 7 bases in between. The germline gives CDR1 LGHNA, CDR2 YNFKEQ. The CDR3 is CASSQDFRTGELFF. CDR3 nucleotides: TGTGCCAGCAGCCAAGATTTCAGGACCGGGGAGCTGTTTTTT.

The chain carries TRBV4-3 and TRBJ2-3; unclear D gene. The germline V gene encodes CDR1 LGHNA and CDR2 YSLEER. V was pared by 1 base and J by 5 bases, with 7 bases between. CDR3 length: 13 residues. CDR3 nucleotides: TGCGCCAGCAGCCAAGGAATGGGAGATACGCAGTATTTT. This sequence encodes CASSQGMGDTQYF.

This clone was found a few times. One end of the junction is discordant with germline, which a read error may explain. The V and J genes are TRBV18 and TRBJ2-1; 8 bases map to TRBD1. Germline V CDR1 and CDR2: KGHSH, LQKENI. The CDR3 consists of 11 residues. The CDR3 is CASSPGTGGVF. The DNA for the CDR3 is TGTGCCAGCTCACCCGGGACAGGCGGAGTCTTC.

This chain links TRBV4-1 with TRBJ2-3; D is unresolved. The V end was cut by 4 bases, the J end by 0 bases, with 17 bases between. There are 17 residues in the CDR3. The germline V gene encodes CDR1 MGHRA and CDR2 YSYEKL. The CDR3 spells CASSPQMWAPSTDTQYF. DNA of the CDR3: TGCGCCAGCAGCCCGCAAATGTGGGCCCCAAGCACAGATACGCAGTATTTT.

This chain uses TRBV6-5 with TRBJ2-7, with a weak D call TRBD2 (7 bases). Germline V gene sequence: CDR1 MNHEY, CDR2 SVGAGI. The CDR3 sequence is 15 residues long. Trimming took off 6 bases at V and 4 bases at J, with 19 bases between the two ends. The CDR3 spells CASSPLRGRLYEQYF. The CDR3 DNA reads TGTGCCAGCAGCCCCCTGCGGGGGCGGTTATACGAGCAGTACTTC.

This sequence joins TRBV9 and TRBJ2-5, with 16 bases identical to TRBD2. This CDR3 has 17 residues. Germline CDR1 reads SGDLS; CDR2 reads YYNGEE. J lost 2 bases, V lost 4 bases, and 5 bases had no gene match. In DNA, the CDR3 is TGTGCCAGCAGCCCCGGGACTAGCGGGGGGGTTCAAGAGACCCAGTACTTC. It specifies CASSPGTSGGVQETQYF.

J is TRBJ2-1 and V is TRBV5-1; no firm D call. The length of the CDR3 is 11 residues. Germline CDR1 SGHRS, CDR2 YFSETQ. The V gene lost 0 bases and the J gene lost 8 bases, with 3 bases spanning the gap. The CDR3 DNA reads TGCGCCAGCAGCTTGGTAGATGAGCAGTTCTTC. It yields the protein CASSLVDEQFF.

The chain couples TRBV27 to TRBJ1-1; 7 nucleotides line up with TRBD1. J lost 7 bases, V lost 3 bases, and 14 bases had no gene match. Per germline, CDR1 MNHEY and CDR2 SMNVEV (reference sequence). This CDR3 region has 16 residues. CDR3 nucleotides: TGTGCCAGCAGTTTCTATCCCCCAACAGGGGACAATGAAGCTTTCTTT. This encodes CASSFYPPTGDNEAFF.

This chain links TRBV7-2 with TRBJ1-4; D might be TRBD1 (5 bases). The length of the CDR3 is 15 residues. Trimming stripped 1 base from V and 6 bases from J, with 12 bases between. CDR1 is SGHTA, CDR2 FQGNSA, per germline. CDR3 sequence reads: CASSLVPGGDEKLFF. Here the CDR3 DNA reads TGTGCCAGCAGCTTAGTCCCCGGGGGGGATGAAAAACTGTTTTTT. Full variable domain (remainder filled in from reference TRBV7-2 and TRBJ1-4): GAGVSQSPSNKVTEKGKDVELRCDPISGHTALYWYRQSLGQGLEFLIYFQGNSAPDKSGLPSDRFSAERTGGSVSTLTIQRTQQEDSAVYLCASSLVPGGDEKLFFGSGTQLSVL.

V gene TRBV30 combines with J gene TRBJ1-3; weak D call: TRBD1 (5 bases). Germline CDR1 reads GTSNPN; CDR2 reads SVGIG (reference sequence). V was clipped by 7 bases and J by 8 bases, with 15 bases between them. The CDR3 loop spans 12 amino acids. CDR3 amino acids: CAYTRVADTIYF. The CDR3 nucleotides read TGTGCCTACACCAGGGTCGCAGACACCATATATTTT.

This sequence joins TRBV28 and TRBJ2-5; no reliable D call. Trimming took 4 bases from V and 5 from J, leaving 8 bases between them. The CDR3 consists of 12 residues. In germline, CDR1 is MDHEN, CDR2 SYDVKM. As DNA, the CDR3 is TGTGCCAGCAGTTCGGTCGTGGAGACCCAGTACTTC. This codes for CASSSVVETQYF.

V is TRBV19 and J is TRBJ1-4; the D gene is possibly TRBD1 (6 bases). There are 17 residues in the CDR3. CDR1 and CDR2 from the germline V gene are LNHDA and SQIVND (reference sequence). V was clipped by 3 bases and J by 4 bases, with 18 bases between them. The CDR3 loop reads CASSITGQKPVNEKLFF. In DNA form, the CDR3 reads TGTGCCAGTAGTATTACAGGGCAGAAGCCCGTTAATGAAAAACTGTTTTTT. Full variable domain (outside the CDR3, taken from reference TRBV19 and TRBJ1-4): DGGITQSPKYLFRKEGQNVTLSCEQNLNHDAMYWYRQDPGQGLRLIYYSQIVNDFQKGDIAEGYSVSREKKESFPLTVTSAQKNPTAFYLCASSITGQKPVNEKLFFGSGTQLSVL.

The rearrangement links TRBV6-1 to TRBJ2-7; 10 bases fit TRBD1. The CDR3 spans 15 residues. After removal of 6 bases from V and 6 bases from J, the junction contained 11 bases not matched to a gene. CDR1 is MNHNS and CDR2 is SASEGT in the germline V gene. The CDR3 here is CASSHTRGTGAEQYF. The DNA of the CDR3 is TGTGCCAGCAGCCATACCCGGGGGACAGGGGCCGAGCAGTACTTC.

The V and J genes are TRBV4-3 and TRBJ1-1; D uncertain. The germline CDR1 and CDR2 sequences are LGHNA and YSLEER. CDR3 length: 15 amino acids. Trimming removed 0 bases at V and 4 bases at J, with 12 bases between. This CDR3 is CASSQDLEFGTEAFF. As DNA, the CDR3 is TGCGCCAGCAGCCAAGATTTAGAATTTGGCACTGAAGCTTTCTTT.

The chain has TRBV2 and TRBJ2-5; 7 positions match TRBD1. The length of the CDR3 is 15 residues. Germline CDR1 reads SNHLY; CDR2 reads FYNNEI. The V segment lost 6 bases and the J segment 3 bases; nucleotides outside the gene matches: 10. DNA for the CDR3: TGTGCCAGCAGGCCAACAGGGGCTTCAGAAGAGACCCAGTACTTC. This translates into CASRPTGASEETQYF.